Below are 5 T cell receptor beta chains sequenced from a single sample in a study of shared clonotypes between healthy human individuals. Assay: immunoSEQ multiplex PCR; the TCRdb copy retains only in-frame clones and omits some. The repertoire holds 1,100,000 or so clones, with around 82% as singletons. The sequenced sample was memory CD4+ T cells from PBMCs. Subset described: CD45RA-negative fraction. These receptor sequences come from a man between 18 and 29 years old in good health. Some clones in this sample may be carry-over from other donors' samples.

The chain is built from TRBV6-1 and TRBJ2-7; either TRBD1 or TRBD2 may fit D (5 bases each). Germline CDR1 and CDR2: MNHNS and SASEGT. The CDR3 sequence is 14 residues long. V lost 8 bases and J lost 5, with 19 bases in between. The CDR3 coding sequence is TGTGCCAGCTGGGGGACCCGGCGAGGAAACGAGCAGTACTTC. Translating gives CASWGTRRGNEQYF.

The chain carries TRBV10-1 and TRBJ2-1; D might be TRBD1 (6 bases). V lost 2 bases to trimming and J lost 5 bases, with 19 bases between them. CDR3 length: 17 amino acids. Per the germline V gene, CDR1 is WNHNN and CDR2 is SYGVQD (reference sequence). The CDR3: CASSEDPVRTANNEQFF. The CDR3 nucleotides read TGCGCCAGCAGTGAGGATCCGGTCCGGACAGCTAACAATGAGCAGTTCTTC.

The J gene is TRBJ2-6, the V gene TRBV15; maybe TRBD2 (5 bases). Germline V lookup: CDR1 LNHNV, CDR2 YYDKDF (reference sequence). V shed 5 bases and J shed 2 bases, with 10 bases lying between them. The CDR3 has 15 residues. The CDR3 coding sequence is TGTGCCACCAGCCGAGGGCAGGCTGGGGCCAACGTCCTGACTTTC. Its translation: CATSRGQAGANVLTF.

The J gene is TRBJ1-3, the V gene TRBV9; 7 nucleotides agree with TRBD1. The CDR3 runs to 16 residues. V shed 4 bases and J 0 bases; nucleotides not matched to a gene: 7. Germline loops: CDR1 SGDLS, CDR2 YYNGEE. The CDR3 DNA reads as TGTGCCAGCAGCACTGGGGACAGACTCTCTGGAAACACCATATATTTT. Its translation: CASSTGDRLSGNTIYF.

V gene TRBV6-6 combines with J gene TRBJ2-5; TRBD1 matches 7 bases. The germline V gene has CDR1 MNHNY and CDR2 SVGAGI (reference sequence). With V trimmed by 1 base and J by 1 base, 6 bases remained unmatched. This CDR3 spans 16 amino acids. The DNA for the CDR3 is TGTGCCAGCAGTTACTTGTCAGGGGGTACCCAAGAGACCCAGTACTTC. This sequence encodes CASSYLSGGTQETQYF.